This T cell receptor (beta chain) was sequenced during a study of cytomegalovirus exposure and HLA in healthy donors. Study findings and constraints: When analyzed later, the rates of TCR association showed variation by HLA locus, with DRB1 the most and HLA-C the fewest. The classifier was said to identify cytomegalovirus status with high specificity and sensitivity. Earlier analysis yielded a pattern in which most TCR beta V segments were productive about 87% or about 30% of the time.

Nominal health characterized the donors when sampled, though unrecorded immune exposures were likely. The primer mix had 60 Vbeta and 13 Jbeta primers. Assay: immunoSEQ multiplex PCR; the TCRdb copy retains only in-frame clones and omits some. The table includes more than 150,000 clones, 60% to 85% detected once. To note about this clone: Its antigen is unidentified.

The TCR was taken from a man aged 18 to 29 in good health and CMV-seronegative. Sequencing input: PBMCs.

The CDR3 sequence is CASSLSGEKEKLFF. The CDR3 DNA sequence: TGCGCCAGCAGCTTGTCAGGGGAGAAAGAAAAACTGTTTTTT. The chain recombines TRBV5-1 with TRBJ1-4; weak D call: TRBD1 (6 bases). V was pared by 1 base and J by 8 bases, with 12 bases between. This CDR3 region has 14 residues. Germline-derived CDR1 and CDR2 are SGHRS and YFSETQ.